This T cell receptor beta chain was captured by sequencing in a study of T-cell reconstitution after alpha-beta-depleted transplantation in children. The CDR3 extends over 12 amino acids. CDR1 and CDR2 (germline): MNHNS, SASEGT. Preparation of the TCRbeta library involved a method that used unique molecular identifiers. From the PCR reads, TCRdb called clonotypes with MiXCR, one entry per CDR3 protein. The sample shows roughly 250,000 distinct CDR3 sequences, around 7.8% of them seen only once. This clonotype was recorded at least ten times. A read error may produce the germline difference seen at one junction end.

This chain links TRBV6-1 with TRBJ1-2; weak D call: TRBD1 (5 bases). The sample in question was PBMCs, mostly from graft donor cells, obtained 180 days after TCRalphabeta/CD19-depleted stem cell transplant. The source of this sequence is a male patient aged 10 to 17 who had a stem cell transplant for acute lymphoblastic leukemia, so the T cells may come from the graft donor. The CDR3 coding sequence is TGTGCCAGCAGCGAAGGGGTGTATGGCTACACCTTC. This translates into CASSEGVYGYTF.